A single sample is the source of the 11 T cell receptor beta chains below, sequenced in a study of a mutant IDH1 vaccine in newly diagnosed glioma. Measured with immunoSEQ multiplex PCR; TCRdb has only the in-frame clones, and not every one. The sample lists tens of thousands of clones, approximately 81% occurring once. Time point reported: baseline, week 1 (first vaccination visit). The treatment was: pre-vaccination baseline after standard-of-care therapy. Sequenced material: PBMCs, taken from a glioma patient treated with radiotherapy, temozolomide or both. These receptors all stem from a man between 18 and 29 years old with glioma.

V is TRBV29-1 and J is TRBJ2-3; D gene ambiguous. This CDR3 region has 12 residues. V was shortened by 5 bases and J by 1 base, with 7 bases between the two germline ends. Germline V CDR1 and CDR2: SQVTM, ANQGSEA. CDR3 DNA sequence: TGCAGCGTTCGACAAGGCACAGATACGCAGTATTTT. This sequence encodes CSVRQGTDTQYF.

The chain uses TRBV6-5 and TRBJ1-1; 7 bases align to TRBD1. Trimming cost V 4 bases and J 1 base; bases outside gene matches: 3. The CDR3 extends over 14 amino acids. Germline loops: CDR1 MNHEY, CDR2 SVGAGI. The CDR3 loop reads CASSSRQGNTEAFF. The DNA for the CDR3 is TGTGCCAGCAGTTCCAGACAGGGGAACACTGAAGCTTTCTTT.

V usage is TRBV6-5 and J usage is TRBJ1-5; D not resolved. The germline V gene encodes CDR1 MNHEY and CDR2 SVGAGI. CDR3 size: 15 residues. The V gene lost 7 bases and the J gene lost 4 bases, with 17 bases spanning the gap. The CDR3 coding sequence is TGTGCCAGCAACCCCAAGGCGCCGAAGAATCAGCCCCAGCATTTT. This sequence encodes CASNPKAPKNQPQHF.

Comments on this clone: Other DNA sequences from this sample encode an identical CDR3 as well. The J gene is TRBJ1-1, the V gene TRBV4-2; no reliable D call. Germline V CDR1 and CDR2: LGHNA, YNFKEQ. This CDR3 comprises 14 residues. Trimming left V 1 base short and J 1 base short, with 7 bases between. This CDR3 is CASSQGFGNTEAFF. The CDR3 bases are TGTGCCAGCAGCCAAGGTTTTGGGAACACTGAAGCTTTCTTT.

This chain links TRBV5-4 with TRBJ1-2, with D uncertain. CDR1 is SGHNT and CDR2 is YYREEE in the germline V gene (reference sequence). The CDR3 spans 13 residues. The V and J ends lost 5 bases and 4 bases respectively, with 12 bases between them. Here the CDR3 DNA reads TGTGCCAGCAGTCAGGACGGATTCTATGGCTACACCTTC. Translating gives CASSQDGFYGYTF.

V and J are TRBV30 and TRBJ1-5; tentatively, D is TRBD1 (5 bases). The ends were cut back, 3 bases at V and 0 bases at J, with 18 bases in the middle. CDR1 is GTSNPN, CDR2 SVGIG, per germline (reference sequence). CDR3 length: 17 amino acids. This CDR3 reads CAWSGTRGPYSNQPQHF. CDR3 DNA: TGTGCCTGGAGCGGGACGAGGGGACCATATAGCAATCAGCCCCAGCATTTT. Full variable domain (remainder filled in from reference TRBV30 and TRBJ1-5): SQTIHQWPATLVQPVGSPLSLECTVEGTSNPNLYWYRQAAGRGLQLLFYSVGIGQISSEVPQNLSASRPQDRQFILSSKKLLLSDSGFYLCAWSGTRGPYSNQPQHFGDGTRLSIL.

This chain uses TRBV7-9 with TRBJ1-5, with D perhaps TRBD1 (5 bases). There are 14 residues in the CDR3. The V end lost 5 bases, the J end lost 5 bases, and 13 bases lay between the germline ends. Per germline, CDR1 SEHNR and CDR2 FQNEAQ (reference sequence). DNA for the CDR3: TGTGCCAGCAGCGTAATCGCGGGGGATCAGCCCCAGCATTTT. Protein: CASSVIAGDQPQHF.

The V call is TRBV7-3, the J call TRBJ2-2; 8 bases are shared with TRBD1. The CDR3 totals 20 residues. Germline trimming cut 1 base from V and 6 bases from J; bases unmatched to any gene: 19. Germline CDR1 SGHTA, CDR2 FQGTGA. CDR3: CASSLIGGYFGQGNAGELFF. As DNA, the CDR3 is TGTGCCAGCAGCTTAATAGGGGGATATTTCGGACAGGGTAACGCCGGGGAGCTGTTTTTT.

This chain joins TRBV30 and TRBJ2-3; a weak D match, TRBD2 (5 bases). The CDR3 consists of 13 residues. Trimming pared 2 bases from V and 8 bases from J, leaving 14 bases between. Germline CDR1 and CDR2: GTSNPN and SVGIG (reference sequence). This chain's CDR3 is CAWSIVIGSTQYF. In DNA, the CDR3 is TGTGCCTGGAGTATCGTGATAGGGAGTACGCAGTATTTT.

J is TRBJ2-7 and V is TRBV2; D call uncertain. The CDR3 length is 15 residues. Germline V lookup: CDR1 SNHLY, CDR2 FYNNEI. Trimming pared 4 bases from V and 7 bases from J, leaving 20 bases between. The CDR3 DNA is TGTGCCAGCAGTGTACCCCTGAGAATGTCTACGGAGCAGTACTTC. Translating it yields CASSVPLRMSTEQYF.

A note on this clone: The junction departs from the called germline gene at one end, perhaps through a read error. This chain joins TRBV19 and TRBJ2-2, with 9 bases matching TRBD1. CDR3 size: 14 residues. Germline CDR1 is LNHDA and CDR2 is SQIVND (reference sequence). CDR3 loop: CASNRQGVTGELFF. CDR3 bases: TGTGCGAGTAACAGACAGGGGGTGACCGGGGAGCTGTTTTTT. The full variable domain, in which reference TRBV19 and TRBJ2-2 provide the parts outside the CDR3, is DGGITQSPKYLFRKEGQNVTLSCEQNLNHDAMYWYRQDPGQGLRLIYYSQIVNDFQKGDIAEGYSVSREKKESFPLTVTSAQKNPTAFYLCASNRQGVTGELFFGEGSRLTVL.